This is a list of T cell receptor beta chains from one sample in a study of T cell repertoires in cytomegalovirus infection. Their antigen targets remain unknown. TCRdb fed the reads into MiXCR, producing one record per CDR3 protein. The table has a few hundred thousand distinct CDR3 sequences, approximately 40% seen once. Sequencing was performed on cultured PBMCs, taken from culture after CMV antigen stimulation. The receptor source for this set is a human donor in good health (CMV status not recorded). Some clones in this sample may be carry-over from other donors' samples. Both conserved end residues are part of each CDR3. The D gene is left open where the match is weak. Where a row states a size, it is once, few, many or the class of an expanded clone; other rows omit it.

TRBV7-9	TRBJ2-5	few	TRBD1	TGTGCCAGCAGCTTAGTCGAGGGGGCGATGGAGACCCAGTACTTC	CASSLVEGAMETQYF
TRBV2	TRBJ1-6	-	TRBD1	TGTGCCAGCAGTGAAGCCAGCAGGGGGAATTCACCCCTCCACTTT	CASSEASRGNSPLHF
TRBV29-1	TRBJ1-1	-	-	TGCACCGGACAGATCCACATGAACACTGAAGCTTTCTTT	CTGQIHMNTEAFF
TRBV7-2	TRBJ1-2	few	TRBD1	TGTGCCAGCAGCCCGGGGACAGCTTATGGCTACACCTTC	CASSPGTAYGYTF
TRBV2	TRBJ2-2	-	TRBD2	TGTGCCAGCAGTGAGGTAGCGGGAGCCACCGGGGAGCTGTTTTTT	CASSEVAGATGELFF
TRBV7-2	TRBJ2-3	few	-	TGTGCCAGCAGCTTAAGCCCGGACACAGATACGCAGTATTTT	CASSLSPDTDTQYF
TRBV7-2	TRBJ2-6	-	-	TGTGCCAGCAGCGTAGAGCAACCTGGGGCCAACGTCCTGACTTTC	CASSVEQPGANVLTF
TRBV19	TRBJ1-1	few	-	TGTGCCAGTAGTATCGGACAGTCCTTATACACTGAAGCTTTCTTT	CASSIGQSLYTEAFF
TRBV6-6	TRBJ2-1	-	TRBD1	TGTGCCAGCAGTTACCGTTCGGGACAGCACTACAATGAGCAGTTCTTC	CASSYRSGQHYNEQFF
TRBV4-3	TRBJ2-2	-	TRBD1	TGCGCCAGCAGCCAAGAAGACAGGGGAGGCACCGGGGAGCTGTTTTTT	CASSQEDRGGTGELFF
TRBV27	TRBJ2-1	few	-	TGTGCCAGCACACCTAGTGGTTTCTATGAGCAGTTCTTC	CASTPSGFYEQFF
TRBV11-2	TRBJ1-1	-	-	TGTGCCAGCAGCTTAGGGGGTGTTGAAGCTTTCTTT	CASSLGGVEAFF
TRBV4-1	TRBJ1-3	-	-	TGCGCCAGCAGCCATCCGCCCGGACAGTTTCATCCTGGAAACACCATATATTTT	CASSHPPGQFHPGNTIYF
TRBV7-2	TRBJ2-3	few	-	TGTGCCAGCAGCTTAGAGGCAGCCGCGGGGACAGATACGCAGTATTTT	CASSLEAAAGTDTQYF
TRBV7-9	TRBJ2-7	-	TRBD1	TGTGCCAGCAGTTCCAGTCCCGGGACAGGTTCCTACGAGCAGTACTTC	CASSSSPGTGSYEQYF
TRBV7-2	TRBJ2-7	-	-	TGTGCCAGCAGCTGGGGTTTGGAGCAGTACTTC	CASSWGLEQYF
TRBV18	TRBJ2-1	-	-	TGTGCCAGCTCACCACTGGCTTCTAGCGAGCAGTTCTTC	CASSPLASSEQFF
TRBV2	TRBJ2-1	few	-	TGTGCCAGCAGTCCCCTTAGTCGGAATGAGCAGTTCTTC	CASSPLSRNEQFF
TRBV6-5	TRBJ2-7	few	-	TGTGCCAGCAGTTACATTGGGACAAACTACGAGCAGTACTTC	CASSYIGTNYEQYF
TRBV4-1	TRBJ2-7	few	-	TGCGCCAGCAGCCGTACCCTCGGGAGCTCCTACGAGCAGTACTTC	CASSRTLGSSYEQYF
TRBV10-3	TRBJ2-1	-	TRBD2	TGTGCCAGAGGGACTAGCGGGAGGATCGAAGGGAAAAATGAGCAGTTCTTC	CARGTSGRIEGKNEQFF
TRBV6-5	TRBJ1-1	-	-	TGTGCCAGCAGTTACTCGATGTCCCGACTTGCTTTCTTT	CASSYSMSRLAFF
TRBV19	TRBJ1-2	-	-	TGTGCCAGTAGTAGCCGAGCGTCGGCGGCTGGTGGCTACACCTTC	CASSSRASAAGGYTF
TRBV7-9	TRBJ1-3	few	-	TGTGCCAGCAGCTATTTGGCAGTGGGTTTCTCTGGAAACACCATATATTTT	CASSYLAVGFSGNTIYF
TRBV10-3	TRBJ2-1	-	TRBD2	TGTGCCATCAGTCTGGGGACTAGCGGGAGCGATGAGCAGTTCTTC	CAISLGTSGSDEQFF
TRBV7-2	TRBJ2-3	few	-	TGTGCCAGCAGCTTTGGCCTAGGCACAGATACGCAGTATTTT	CASSFGLGTDTQYF
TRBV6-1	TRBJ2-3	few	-	TGTGCCAGCACAGTCCGGGGGCCGGCGGATACGCAGTATTTT	CASTVRGPADTQYF
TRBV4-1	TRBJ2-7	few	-	TGCGCCAGCAGCCAAGATACCCGCTACGAGCAGTACTTC	CASSQDTRYEQYF
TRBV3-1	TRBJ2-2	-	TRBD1	TGTGCCAGCAGCGGACAGGGGGTATGGGCCGGGGAGCTGTTTTTT	CASSGQGVWAGELFF
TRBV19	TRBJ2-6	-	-	TGTGCCAGTAGTATCCCCATGTGGTACAGGCCAACCTCTGGGGCCAACGTCCTGACTTTC	CASSIPMWYRPTSGANVLTF
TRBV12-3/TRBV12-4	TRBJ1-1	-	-	TGTGCCAGCAGTTCCTCAGGGAGGGGAACTGAAGCTTTCTTT	CASSSSGRGTEAFF
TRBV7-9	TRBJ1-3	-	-	TGTGCCAGCAGCCGCTCGAGCTCTGGAAACACCATATATTTT	CASSRSSSGNTIYF